This T cell receptor beta chain was recovered during a study of shared clonotypes between healthy human individuals. Naive CD8 cells were CD45RO-negative, positively selected for CCR7, excluding terminally differentiated effector memory CD45RA+ cells. As regards this clone: The same CDR3 can be traced to other DNA sequences in this sample.

Sequenced by immunoSEQ multiplex PCR; TCRdb stores in-frame clones only, minus some. The sample contains about 1,800,000 clones, about 94% of which appear only once. The V and J ends lost 4 bases and 3 bases respectively, with 14 bases between them. The CDR3 is 14 residues long. CDR1 is SGHRS and CDR2 is YFSETQ in the germline V gene. The chain uses TRBV5-1 and TRBJ2-7; D is perhaps TRBD1 (6 bases). The TCR was taken from a man aged 18 to 35 in good health. Sequencing was carried out using naive CD8+ T cells sorted from blood. The DNA for the CDR3 is TGCGCCAGCAGCACGGGGACACTTAGCTACGAGCAGTACTTC. This translates into CASSTGTLSYEQYF.